This is a list of T cell receptor beta chains from one sample in a study of regulatory T cells in long-lasting Graves disease. Using its own MiXCR run on the multiplex PCR reads, TCRdb lists one record per CDR3 protein. In the table there are about 460,000 distinct CDR3 sequences, 22% of which are singletons. The sequenced sample was peripheral blood mononuclear cells (PBMCs), obtained when the disease was refractory, from a patient treated with antithyroid drugs. These receptors all come from a female donor with Graves disease. The CDR3 runs from the conserved cysteine through the conserved F or W. A D gene is named only where the DNA matches it firmly. For some rows the clone size is stated as once, few or many, or as a class when expanded; others skip it.

clone size	D gene	V gene	J gene	CDR3 protein	CDR3 DNA
-	-	TRBV12-5	TRBJ1-1	CASGLVQNTEAFF	TGTGCTAGTGGTTTGGTACAGAACACTGAAGCTTTCTTT
-	TRBD1	TRBV2	TRBJ1-5	CASSSGTGMHQPQHF	TGTGCCAGCAGCTCCGGGACAGGGATGCATCAGCCCCAGCATTTT
few	TRBD1	TRBV3-1	TRBJ1-5	CASSQDRTGGRPQHF	TGTGCCAGCAGCCAAGATCGGACAGGGGGAAGACCCCAGCATTTT
few	-	TRBV30	TRBJ1-5	CAWSPDGHSNQPQHF	TGTGCCTGGAGTCCAGACGGCCATAGCAATCAGCCCCAGCATTTT
-	TRBD1	TRBV20-1	TRBJ1-6	CSARDGDRGLILHF	TGCAGTGCTAGAGATGGCGACAGGGGGCTGATCCTCCACTTT
-	-	TRBV5-1	TRBJ1-1	CASSLGVSGVRTEAFF	TGCGCCAGCAGCTTGGGCGTATCGGGGGTACGGACTGAAGCTTTCTTT
-	TRBD2	TRBV4-1	TRBJ2-5	CASSQYSGRETQYF	TGCGCCAGCAGCCAATATAGCGGGAGAGAGACCCAGTACTTC
many	TRBD2	TRBV28	TRBJ2-7	CASSLIPGGEQYF	TGTGCCAGCAGTTTAATCCCGGGGGGAGAGCAGTACTTC
many	-	TRBV2	TRBJ2-5	CASSEIPLGGQETQYF	TGTGCCAGCAGTGAGATCCCATTAGGGGGCCAAGAGACCCAGTACTTC
many	-	TRBV11-1	TRBJ2-5	CASSLDGQKQETQYF	TGTGCCAGCAGCTTAGACGGACAGAAACAAGAGACCCAGTACTTC
many	TRBD2	TRBV2	TRBJ2-7	CASTLQLAGTYEQYF	TGTGCCAGCACCTTGCAACTAGCGGGTACCTACGAGCAGTACTTC
many	-	TRBV6-1	TRBJ1-5	CASRQTPPGHQPQHF	TGTGCCAGCAGGCAGACACCTCCGGGACATCAGCCCCAGCATTTT
-	-	TRBV27	TRBJ2-3	CASSPGLDTQYF	TGTGCCAGCAGCCCCGGTTTGGATACGCAGTATTTT
many	-	TRBV28	TRBJ1-3	CASRSTGLGNTIYF	TGTGCCAGCAGATCAACAGGGTTAGGAAACACCATATATTTT
many	TRBD1	TRBV2	TRBJ2-2	CASRQETGGTGELFF	TGTGCCAGCAGGCAAGAGACAGGGGGCACCGGGGAGCTGTTTTTT
-	-	TRBV12-3/TRBV12-4	TRBJ2-1	CASRAGYNEQFF	TGTGCCAGCAGGGCGGGATACAATGAGCAGTTCTTC
many	-	TRBV2	TRBJ1-5	CASSPDDGGNQPQHF	TGTGCCAGCAGCCCCGACGACGGCGGCAATCAGCCCCAGCATTTT
-	-	TRBV30	TRBJ1-6	CAWSQGNNSPLHF	TGTGCCTGGAGCCAGGGTAATAATTCACCCCTCCACTTT
-	-	TRBV28	TRBJ1-2	CASSVDARQNYGYTF	TGTGCCAGCAGCGTAGATGCCCGACAAAACTATGGCTACACCTTC
many	-	TRBV28	TRBJ1-3	CASSVTPNRGNTIYF	TGTGCCAGCAGTGTAACTCCTAATAGAGGAAACACCATATATTTT
many	-	TRBV28	TRBJ1-4	CASNSVQGEKLFF	TGTGCCAGCAATTCGGTTCAAGGTGAAAAACTGTTTTTT
many	-	TRBV7-9	TRBJ1-2	CASSLAGEGYGYTF	TGTGCCAGCAGCTTAGCCGGGGAGGGCTATGGCTACACCTTC
once	TRBD2	TRBV10-3	TRBJ2-1	CAISDLLAGEYNEQFF	TGTGCCATCAGCGATCTACTAGCGGGGGAGTACAATGAGCAGTTCTTC
-	TRBD2	TRBV5-5	TRBJ2-7	CASSRGLAGDFYEQYF	TGTGCCAGCAGCCGGGGACTAGCGGGAGACTTCTACGAGCAGTACTTC
-	TRBD1	TRBV4-3	TRBJ1-1	CASSQAQGDTEAFF	TGCGCCAGCAGCCAAGCACAGGGGGACACTGAAGCTTTCTTT
-	-	TRBV5-1	TRBJ1-1	CASSLVGQGEAFF	TGCGCCAGCAGCTTGGTCGGGCAGGGTGAAGCTTTCTTT
-	-	TRBV20-1	TRBJ1-1	CSARGLPLNTEAFF	TGCAGTGCTAGAGGCCTTCCCTTGAACACTGAAGCTTTCTTT
few	TRBD2	TRBV7-3	TRBJ2-5	CASSSSSGGQETQYF	TGTGCCAGCAGCTCGTCTTCGGGGGGGCAAGAGACCCAGTACTTT
once	-	TRBV19	TRBJ1-1	CASSIPGGLTEAFF	TGTGCCAGTAGTATCCCGGGGGGTCTCACTGAAGCTTTCTTT
-	-	TRBV10-3	TRBJ1-2	CAISVSPGADDGYTF	TGTGCCATCAGTGTTTCCCCAGGGGCGGACGATGGCTACACCTTC
-	-	TRBV7-2	TRBJ1-4	CASSLVTGQGEENLFF	TGTGCCAGCAGCTTAGTAACGGGTCAGGGCGAGGAAAACCTGTTTTTT
many	-	TRBV28	TRBJ1-6	CASSLWGTVNSPLHF	TGTGCCAGCAGCCTTTGGGGGACCGTGAATTCACCCCTCCACTTT
-	-	TRBV5-8	TRBJ1-1	CASSLALTGGTEAFF	TGTGCCAGCAGCTTGGCCTTAACGGGCGGCACTGAAGCTTTCTTT
-	TRBD1	TRBV4-1	TRBJ2-7	CASSPRQGVGLYEQYF	TGCGCCAGCAGCCCCAGACAGGGAGTGGGCCTCTACGAGCAGTACTTC
many	-	TRBV7-2	TRBJ1-2	CASSLIGRNYGYTF	TGTGCCAGCAGCTTAATAGGGCGGAACTATGGCTACACCTTC
-	-	TRBV4-2	TRBJ2-1	CASSQDRRAYNEQFF	TGTGCCAGCAGCCAAGATCGCAGAGCCTACAATGAGCAGTTCTTC
once	-	TRBV5-6	TRBJ2-3	CASSSTTLDTQYF	TGTGCCAGCAGCTCGACTACATTAGATACGCAGTATTTT
-	-	TRBV6-1	TRBJ2-7	CASSVRESYEQYF	TGTGCCAGCAGTGTGAGGGAGTCCTACGAGCAGTACTTC
few	-	TRBV20-1	TRBJ2-2	CSAPRSLPGELFF	TGCAGTGCTCCGAGGAGTTTACCCGGGGAGCTGTTTTTT
many	-	TRBV12-3/TRBV12-4	TRBJ1-6	CASSSGMALSSPLHF	TGTGCCAGCAGTTCAGGGATGGCCCTCTCTTCACCCCTCCACTTT
few	-	TRBV4-3	TRBJ1-5	CASSQESGRPQHF	TGCGCCAGCAGCCAAGAATCCGGACGGCCCCAGCATTTT
few	-	TRBV2	TRBJ2-4	CASRDAGRAKNIQYF	TGTGCCAGCAGGGACGCTGGGAGGGCCAAAAACATTCAGTACTTC
-	TRBD2	TRBV9	TRBJ2-5	CASSPPREGETQYF	TGTGCCAGCAGCCCCCCAAGGGAGGGGGAGACCCAGTACTTC
few	TRBD1	TRBV5-1	TRBJ1-4	CASSEGTGGDYEKLFF	TGCGCCAGCAGCGAAGGGACAGGGGGCGATTATGAAAAACTGTTTTTT
-	-	TRBV2	TRBJ1-1	CASSAQAFF	TGTGCCAGCAGTGCACAGGCTTTCTTT
many	-	TRBV19	TRBJ1-5	CASSMTGSNQPQHF	TGTGCCAGTAGTATGACAGGAAGCAATCAGCCCCAGCATTTT
many	-	TRBV6-5	TRBJ1-1	CASSYSIGYLPTEAFF	TGTGCCAGCAGTTACTCGATCGGGTATCTCCCCACTGAAGCTTTCTTT
once	-	TRBV19	TRBJ1-6	CASSIPGRGPNNSPLHF	TGTGCCAGTAGTATACCGGGAAGAGGTCCAAATAATTCACCCCTCCACTTT
many	TRBD2	TRBV20-1	TRBJ2-5	CSAIPGLQETQYF	TGCAGTGCTATACCGGGACTACAAGAGACCCAGTACTTC
-	-	TRBV18	TRBJ2-5	CASSLPGPGWDETQYF	TGTGCCAGCTCACTCCCGGGTCCAGGGTGGGACGAGACCCAGTACTTC
-	-	TRBV18	TRBJ1-1	CASSPTGQSEAFF	TGTGCCAGCTCACCTACCGGTCAGAGCGAAGCTTTCTTT
-	-	TRBV3-1	TRBJ1-5	CASSQGSQRPQHF	TGTGCCAGCAGCCAAGGGTCTCAGAGGCCCCAGCATTTT
many	-	TRBV6-1	TRBJ2-7	CASRETVASSYEQYF	TGTGCCAGCAGGGAGACAGTCGCGAGCTCCTACGAGCAGTACTTC
many	-	TRBV6-1	TRBJ2-1	CASEDGYNEQFF	TGTGCCAGTGAGGACGGGTACAATGAGCAGTTCTTC
many	-	TRBV12-3/TRBV12-4	TRBJ1-2	CASSLAQGGVDYGYTF	TGTGCCAGCAGTTTAGCGCAGGGTGGGGTTGACTATGGCTACACCTTC